The rows below give T cell receptor beta chains drawn from one sample of a study of radiation and T cells in renal cell carcinoma. Some clones are missing from TCRdb's copy, which holds only in-frame ones; the method was immunoSEQ multiplex PCR. The data show some 81,000 clones, 80% to 90% seen once. The sample consisted of blood, taken from a patient whose treatment included radiotherapy and nephrectomy. The origin of the receptors is a woman between 65 and 79 years old with renal cell carcinoma. Both conserved end residues are part of each CDR3. A D gene is named only where the DNA matches it firmly. Rows give clone size only sometimes, using once, few, many, or a class for an expanded clone.

d_gene,v_gene,abundance,j_gene,CDR3aa,CDR3nt
NA,TRBV30,NA,TRBJ1-2,CAWTRDGSYGYTF,TGTGCCTGGACCCGGGACGGCTCGTATGGCTACACCTTC
TRBD1,TRBV5-1,NA,TRBJ1-4,CASSRGNWATGVNEKLFF,TGCGCCAGCAGCCGTGGTAATTGGGCTACAGGGGTTAATGAAAAACTGTTTTTT
TRBD1,TRBV6-5,NA,TRBJ2-7,CASSSTGGYSYEQYF,TGTGCCAGCAGTTCGACAGGGGGCTACTCCTACGAGCAGTACTTC
TRBD2,TRBV4-1,NA,TRBJ2-3,CASSLRLAGDVDTQYF,TGCGCCAGCAGCCTTCGACTAGCGGGGGATGTAGATACGCAGTATTTT
NA,TRBV5-1,NA,TRBJ1-5,CASSDYNQPQHF,TGCGCCAGCAGCGACTACAATCAGCCCCAGCATTTT
TRBD1,TRBV4-1,NA,TRBJ1-6,CASSQDLGQGEGYNSPLHF,TGCGCCAGCAGCCAAGATTTGGGACAGGGAGAGGGGTATAATTCACCCCTCCACTTT
NA,TRBV7-2,NA,TRBJ2-5,CASSSETENQETQYF,TGTGCCAGCAGCTCGGAGACAGAGAACCAAGAGACCCAGTACTTC
TRBD1,TRBV6-6,few,TRBJ2-3,CASSPGTGGTDTQYF,TGTGCCAGCAGCCCCGGGACAGGGGGCACAGATACGCAGTATTTT
NA,TRBV5-4,NA,TRBJ1-3,CASKGGGNTIYF,TGTGCCAGCAAGGGGGGCGGAAACACCATATATTTT
NA,TRBV15,NA,TRBJ2-7,CATSRADSSYEQYF,TGTGCCACCAGCAGGGCGGACAGCTCCTACGAGCAGTACTTC
NA,TRBV30,NA,TRBJ2-4,CAWSVSENIQYF,TGTGCCTGGAGTGTAAGCGAAAACATTCAGTACTTC
TRBD2,TRBV7-6,NA,TRBJ2-3,CASSPLAGGTDTQYF,TGTGCCAGCAGCCCCTTAGCGGGGGGCACAGATACGCAGTATTTT
NA,TRBV6-1,NA,TRBJ2-3,CASSESPGASTDTQYF,TGTGCCAGCAGTGAAAGCCCGGGGGCCAGCACAGATACGCAGTATTTT
NA,TRBV15,once,TRBJ2-3,CATSRDRDSVTDTQYF,TGTGCCACCAGCAGAGACCGGGACTCCGTCACAGATACGCAGTATTTT
NA,TRBV11-3,NA,TRBJ2-7,CASSLRTLSYEQYF,TGTGCCAGCAGCCTTCGGACTCTCTCCTACGAGCAGTACTTC
NA,TRBV6-6,once,TRBJ1-4,CASSNRDSTNEKLFF,TGTGCCAGCAGCAACCGGGACTCAACTAATGAAAAACTGTTTTTT
NA,TRBV29-1,NA,TRBJ2-3,CSVGASQDTQYF,TGCAGCGTTGGGGCGAGTCAGGATACGCAGTATTTT
NA,TRBV30,once,TRBJ2-3,CAWRINRGGTQYF,TGTGCCTGGAGAATCAACAGGGGGGGTACGCAGTATTTT
TRBD1,TRBV18,once,TRBJ2-3,CASSSGQEQYF,TGTGCCAGCTCATCTGGACAGGAGCAGTATTTT
NA,TRBV28,NA,TRBJ1-5,CASSLEVSNQPQHF,TGTGCCAGCAGTTTAGAGGTTAGCAATCAGCCCCAGCATTTT
NA,TRBV18,NA,TRBJ2-3,CASSPGAITDTQYF,TGTGCCAGCTCACCGGGCGCTATCACAGATACGCAGTATTTT
TRBD1,TRBV7-2,NA,TRBJ1-2,CASSLGPGRGQTSNYGYTF,TGTGCCAGCAGCTTAGGGCCCGGCAGGGGGCAAACTTCTAACTATGGCTACACCTTC
NA,TRBV7-2,NA,TRBJ1-1,CASSLALTEHEAFF,TGTGCCAGCAGCTTAGCGCTAACAGAACATGAAGCTTTCTTT
TRBD1,TRBV18,NA,TRBJ1-2,CASSPRIDRGEGGYTF,TGTGCCAGCTCACCGCGGATCGACAGGGGGGAAGGTGGCTACACCTTC
TRBD2,TRBV7-3,NA,TRBJ2-5,CASSRGLAETQYF,TGTGCCAGCAGTCGGGGACTAGCGGAGACCCAGTACTTC
NA,TRBV9,NA,TRBJ1-5,CASSPQGYSNQPQHF,TGTGCCAGCAGCCCTCAGGGGTATAGCAATCAGCCCCAGCATTTT
TRBD1,TRBV11-1,NA,TRBJ1-1,CASSWGQGLWTEAFF,TGTGCCAGCAGCTGGGGACAGGGCTTGTGGACTGAAGCTTTCTTT
TRBD2,TRBV6-5,NA,TRBJ2-2,CASKPTSGLTELFF,TGTGCCAGCAAACCGACTAGCGGGCTGACGGAGCTGTTTTTT
TRBD1,TRBV19,NA,TRBJ2-5,CASSASRGQETQYF,TGTGCCAGTAGTGCTTCCAGGGGGCAGGAGACCCAGTACTTC
NA,TRBV5-6,NA,TRBJ1-2,CASSLLQGSYGYTF,TGTGCCAGCAGCTTGCTTCAGGGAAGCTATGGCTACACCTTC
TRBD2,TRBV6-4,NA,TRBJ2-1,CASSDTAGGPNNEQFF,TGTGCCAGCAGTGACACGGCGGGGGGACCGAACAATGAGCAGTTCTTC
NA,TRBV10-3,few,TRBJ1-1,CAIRERTGNTEAFF,TGTGCCATCAGGGAGAGGACGGGGAACACTGAAGCTTTCTTT
NA,TRBV7-6,NA,TRBJ2-7,CASSLDRARGNEQYF,TGTGCCAGCAGCCTCGACCGGGCCAGGGGAAACGAGCAGTACTTC
NA,TRBV5-4,NA,TRBJ1-1,CASSRIGVNTEAFF,TGTGCCAGCAGCCGAATAGGGGTGAACACTGAAGCTTTCTTT
TRBD2,TRBV7-2,NA,TRBJ2-5,CASSQSGGEVETQYF,TGTGCCAGCAGCCAAAGCGGGGGGGAGGTGGAGACCCAGTACTTC
TRBD1,TRBV19,few,TRBJ2-3,CASTSGQGTDTQYF,TGTGCCAGTACGTCAGGACAGGGCACAGATACGCAGTATTTT
NA,TRBV7-9,NA,TRBJ1-2,CASSLEDSYGYTF,TGTGCCAGCAGCTTAGAAGACAGCTATGGCTACACCTTC
TRBD1,TRBV10-3,NA,TRBJ2-5,CAITSQGVETQYF,TGTGCCATCACCAGTCAGGGGGTAGAGACCCAGTACTTC
NA,TRBV21-1,once,TRBJ2-5,CASRLAGGSEETQYF,TGTGCCAGCAGACTAGCGGGGGGTTCAGAGGAGACCCAGTACTTC
TRBD1,TRBV30,NA,TRBJ2-4,CAWRGTGSKNIQYF,TGTGCCTGGAGGGGGACAGGGAGCAAAAACATTCAGTACTTC
TRBD1,TRBV29-1,NA,TRBJ1-2,CSVVDRYYGYTF,TGCAGCGTTGTGGACAGGTACTATGGCTACACCTTC
TRBD2,TRBV6-5,NA,TRBJ2-4,CASRISSGQNIQYF,TGTGCCAGCAGAATCTCTAGCGGTCAAAACATTCAGTACTTC
NA,TRBV27,NA,TRBJ1-2,CASSRTGSQDHGYTF,TGTGCCAGCAGCCGTACTGGTTCGCAGGATCATGGCTACACCTTC
TRBD1,TRBV23-1,once,TRBJ2-5,CASSSTTGTGGCWETQYF,TGCGCCAGCAGCTCAACAACCGGGACAGGGGGCTGTTGGGAGACCCAGTACTTC
TRBD1,TRBV19,NA,TRBJ2-5,CASSTIGQGEETQYF,TGTGCCAGTAGTACAATAGGACAGGGGGAAGAGACCCAGTACTTC
NA,TRBV6-5,NA,TRBJ1-5,CASSRGGIGNQPQHF,TGTGCCAGCAGCCGGGGGGGGATCGGCAATCAGCCCCAGCATTTT
NA,TRBV19,medium-sized,TRBJ2-7,CASSIMGVSDEQYF,TGTGCCAGTAGTATTATGGGGGTCAGTGACGAGCAGTACTTC
TRBD2,TRBV5-6,NA,TRBJ2-5,CASSSTSGQETQYF,TGTGCCAGCAGCTCGACTAGCGGTCAAGAGACCCAGTACTTC
NA,TRBV6-1,NA,TRBJ1-5,CASSETWANQPQHF,TGTGCCAGCAGTGAAACCTGGGCCAATCAGCCCCAGCATTTT